This section outlines one T cell receptor (beta chain) sequence together with its context. This sample is part of a study of blood T cell repertoires in COVID-19. Trimming stripped 7 bases from V and 4 bases from J, with 13 bases between. This CDR3 contains 13 residues. CDR1 and CDR2 (germline): SEHNR, FQNEAQ (reference sequence). In the study's own analysis: Estimated nucleated cell counts came from reference gene primer amplification. Only in-frame clones appear in the TCRdb table, and some are missing; sequencing was by immunoSEQ multiplex PCR. The D gene and trimming were derived from the DNA, and the V and J assignments and clone size from that table. The sample carries about 130,000 clones, about 70% recorded once.

The rearrangement links TRBV7-9 to TRBJ1-2; TRBD1 might be the D (5 bases). The sequence derives from a man older than 75 with COVID-19, enrolled during active disease. The material sequenced was peripheral blood. CDR3 DNA sequence: TGTGCCAGCACCGCGGGACTACGCTATGGCTACACCTTC. This encodes CASTAGLRYGYTF.